This is a list of T cell receptor beta chains from one sample in a study of blood T cell repertoires in COVID-19. Libraries were prepared by immunoSEQ multiplex PCR; TCRdb keeps only in-frame clonotypes and omits some of them. Among approximately 26,000 clones listed, about 91% were seen once. Input material: peripheral blood. These receptors came from a human donor with acute or convalescent COVID-19. The donor label of this sample is uncertain. CDR3s include the opening cysteine and the closing phenylalanine or tryptophan. D genes are given only for firm matches. Expanded clones are given a class, and other clones once, few, many or no size at all.

d_gene	abundance	j_gene	v_gene	CDR3nt	CDR3aa
TRBD1	NA	TRBJ1-2	TRBV7-2	TGTGCCAGCAGCTTAGGGGGACAGGGAGGGGTGTTCGGCTACACCTTC	CASSLGGQGGVFGYTF
TRBD1	NA	TRBJ2-1	TRBV10-2	TGCGCCAGCCTTGATCGGGACAGGGTTAATGAGCAGTTCTTC	CASLDRDRVNEQFF
TRBD2	once	TRBJ2-1	TRBV6-2/TRBV6-3	TGTGCCAGCAGTTTCCCTGGGGGGGACTCCTACAATGAGCAGTTCTTC	CASSFPGGDSYNEQFF
TRBD1	NA	TRBJ2-7	TRBV11-1	TGTGCCAGCAGCTCCGATCCGGGACAGGGTGCGTACGAGCAGTACTTC	CASSSDPGQGAYEQYF
NA	NA	TRBJ1-5	TRBV4-1	TGCGCCAGCAGCCAAGCAAGGAGTAGCAATCAGCCCCAGCATTTT	CASSQARSSNQPQHF
NA	few	TRBJ2-7	TRBV16	TGTGCCAGCAGCCAATACGTGGGAGGCTATCGCTTC	CASSQYVGGYRF
TRBD1	many	TRBJ2-1	TRBV15	TGTGCCACCAGCAGAGGAACAGGGGACAATGAGCAGTTCTTC	CATSRGTGDNEQFF
TRBD1	NA	TRBJ2-2	TRBV10-3	TGTGCCATCAGTAGACAGGGGGGCGGCACCGGGGAGCTGTTTTTT	CAISRQGGGTGELFF
TRBD2	NA	TRBJ2-2	TRBV3-1/TRBV3-2	TGTGCCAGCAGCCAAGATTCTAGCGGGGGGGCGAACGGGGAGCTGTTTTTT	CASSQDSSGGANGELFF
NA	NA	TRBJ2-5	TRBV24-1	TGTGCCACCAGTGATGAGGCACAGACCCAGTACTTC	CATSDEAQTQYF
NA	NA	TRBJ2-6	TRBV28	TGTGCCAGCAGTTTACCGGGGTCTGGGGCCAACGTCCTGACTTTC	CASSLPGSGANVLTF
NA	few	TRBJ2-1	TRBV15	TGTGCCACCAGCAGAGGTCAACAGGGCAATGAGCAGTTCTTC	CATSRGQQGNEQFF
NA	NA	TRBJ2-1	TRBV5-4	TGTGCCAGCAGCGCGGGACCCCACAATGAGCAGTTCTTC	CASSAGPHNEQFF
TRBD2	NA	TRBJ2-3	TRBV3-1/TRBV3-2	TGTGCCAGCAGCCATCATGGCGGGAGGGCGCCAGATACGCAGTATTTT	CASSHHGGRAPDTQYF
NA	NA	TRBJ1-2	TRBV7-2	TGTGCCAGCAGCCCTGGACAGTCCCCGAACTATGGCTACACCTTC	CASSPGQSPNYGYTF
NA	NA	TRBJ1-6	TRBV19	TGTGCCAGTAGGAGCCCAGGACTACAGCGCAATTCACCCCTCCACTTT	CASRSPGLQRNSPLHF
TRBD2	NA	TRBJ2-4	TRBV11-3	TGTGCCAGCAACGGACTAGCGGGAGATGTCCAAAACATTCAGTACTTC	CASNGLAGDVQNIQYF
NA	NA	TRBJ2-3	TRBV5-6	TGTGCCAGCAGCGCTCCCCGGTTGTTGGATACGCAGTATTTT	CASSAPRLLDTQYF
TRBD1	NA	TRBJ1-2	TRBV5-1	TGCGCCAGCAGCTTGGGACAGGGGTTGGGCTACACCTTC	CASSLGQGLGYTF
NA	NA	TRBJ1-1	TRBV6-5	TGTGCCAGCAGTAACAGGTGGGCTGAAGCTTTCTTT	CASSNRWAEAFF
TRBD1	NA	TRBJ2-3	TRBV5-4	TGTGCCAGCAGCCCGACAGGGGTCATGGATACGCAGTATTTT	CASSPTGVMDTQYF
NA	NA	TRBJ2-3	TRBV21-1	TGTGCCAGCGATCTCAGGGGACAGGGGGGCACAGATACGCAGTATTTT	CASDLRGQGGTDTQYF
TRBD1	once	TRBJ1-2	TRBV7-8	TGTGCCAGCAGCTCATGGACAGGAGGGGGGTATGGCTACACCTTC	CASSSWTGGGYGYTF
NA	once	TRBJ1-1	TRBV6-1	TGTGCCAGCAGTGAAGACCCAGCCCCCGGGGACACTGAAGCTTTCTTT	CASSEDPAPGDTEAFF
TRBD2	NA	TRBJ2-3	TRBV7-9	TGTGCCAGCAGCTTGCGCGGGGGGGTAGGGCGCACAGATACGCAGTATTTT	CASSLRGGVGRTDTQYF
NA	NA	TRBJ1-1	TRBV19	TGTGCCAGTAGTATTAGGGGTAAAGGGACTGAAGCTTTCTTT	CASSIRGKGTEAFF
NA	NA	TRBJ1-2	TRBV24-1	TGTGCCACCAGTGATTTGAGGTCTAGGGGCCCCTCGGAAGGCTACACCTTC	CATSDLRSRGPSEGYTF
NA	NA	TRBJ2-1	TRBV7-9	TGTGCCAGCAGCTTTAAACAGGGACCCTCCTACAATGAGCAGTTCTTC	CASSFKQGPSYNEQFF
NA	NA	TRBJ1-2	TRBV19	TGTGCCAGTAGTATAGGAGGGACAAGGAGCGGCTACACCTTC	CASSIGGTRSGYTF
NA	once	TRBJ2-5	TRBV27	TGTGCCAGCAGCTTTGGGGCCGGGGAGACCCAGTACTTC	CASSFGAGETQYF
NA	NA	TRBJ2-2	TRBV29-1	TGCAGCGTTGAAAGGGGGGGGACCGGGGAGCTGTTTTTT	CSVERGGTGELFF
NA	NA	TRBJ2-7	TRBV11-2	TGTGCCAGTACGACAGTACCACTCTCCTACGAGCAGTACTTC	CASTTVPLSYEQYF
TRBD2	NA	TRBJ2-7	TRBV19	TGTGCCAGTAGTATACGAGGCGGGGGTGAGTTTTCGTACGAGCAGTACTTC	CASSIRGGGEFSYEQYF
NA	NA	TRBJ1-1	TRBV7-2	TGTGCCAGCAGCGATCGCAGGGGAAACACTGAAGCTTTCTTT	CASSDRRGNTEAFF
TRBD2	NA	TRBJ2-3	TRBV6-4	TGTGCCAGCAGTGCAAGCTCTAGCGGGGGGGCGACAGATACGCAGTATTTT	CASSASSSGGATDTQYF